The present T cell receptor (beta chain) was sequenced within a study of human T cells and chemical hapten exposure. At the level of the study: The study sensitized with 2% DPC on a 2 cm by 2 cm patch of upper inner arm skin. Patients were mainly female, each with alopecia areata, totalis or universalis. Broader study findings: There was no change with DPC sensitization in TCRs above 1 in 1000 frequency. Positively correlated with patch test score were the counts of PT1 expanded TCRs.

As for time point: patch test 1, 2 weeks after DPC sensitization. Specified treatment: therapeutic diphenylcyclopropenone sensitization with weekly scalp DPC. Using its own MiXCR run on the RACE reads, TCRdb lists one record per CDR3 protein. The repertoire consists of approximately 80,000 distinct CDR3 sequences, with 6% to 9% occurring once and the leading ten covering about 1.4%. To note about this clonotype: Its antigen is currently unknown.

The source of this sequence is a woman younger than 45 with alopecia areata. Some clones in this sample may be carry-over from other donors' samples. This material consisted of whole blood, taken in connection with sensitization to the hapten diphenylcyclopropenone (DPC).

The CDR3 region has the DNA TGTGCCAGCAGCCTCGGAGGAGGGCGCTCCTACGAGCAGTACTTC. Its translation is CASSLGGGRSYEQYF. This rearrangement joins TRBV12-3 or TRBV12-4 to TRBJ2-7, with a possible D match to TRBD2 (6 bases). CDR3 length equals 15 residues. Trimming cost V 6 bases and J 0 bases, with 15 bases left between them.